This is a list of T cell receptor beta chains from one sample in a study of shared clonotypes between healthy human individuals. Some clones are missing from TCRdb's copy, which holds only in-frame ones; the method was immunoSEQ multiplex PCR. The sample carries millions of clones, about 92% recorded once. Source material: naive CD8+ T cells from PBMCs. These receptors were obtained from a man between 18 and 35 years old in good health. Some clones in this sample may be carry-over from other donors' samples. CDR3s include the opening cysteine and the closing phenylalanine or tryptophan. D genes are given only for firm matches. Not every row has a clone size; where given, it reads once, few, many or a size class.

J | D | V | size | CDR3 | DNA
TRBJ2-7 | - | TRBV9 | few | CASSVGSGDYEQYF | TGTGCCAGCAGCGTAGGGTCAGGAGACTACGAGCAGTACTTC
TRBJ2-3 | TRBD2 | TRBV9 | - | CASSVGLAGLSTDTQYF | TGTGCCAGCAGCGTAGGACTAGCGGGACTTAGCACAGATACGCAGTATTTT
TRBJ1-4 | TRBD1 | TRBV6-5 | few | CASSDTGTDEKLFF | TGTGCCAGCAGTGATACCGGGACAGATGAAAAACTGTTTTTT
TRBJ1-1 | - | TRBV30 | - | CAWTFMGATEAFF | TGTGCCTGGACTTTTATGGGGGCGACTGAAGCTTTCTTT
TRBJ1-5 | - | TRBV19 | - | CASSIDKRQALSYSNQPQHF | TGTGCCAGTAGTATAGACAAACGACAGGCCCTGTCCTATAGCAATCAGCCCCAGCATTTT
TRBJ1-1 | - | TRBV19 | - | CASTSRGPEAFF | TGTGCCAGTACCTCACGGGGCCCTGAAGCTTTCTTT
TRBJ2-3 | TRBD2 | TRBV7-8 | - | CASSNHGTSLTDTQYF | TGTGCCAGCAGCAACCACGGGACTAGTTTAACAGATACGCAGTATTTT
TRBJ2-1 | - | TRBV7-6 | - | CASSLRPGSNEQFF | TGTGCCAGCAGCTTAAGGCCAGGGAGCAATGAGCAGTTCTTC
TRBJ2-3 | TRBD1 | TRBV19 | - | CASSMGQGVAGDTQYF | TGTGCCAGTAGCATGGGACAGGGGGTCGCGGGAGATACGCAGTATTTT
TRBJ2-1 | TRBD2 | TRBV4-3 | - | CASSRTTGLAGSYNEQFF | TGCGCCAGCAGCCGTACCACAGGGCTAGCGGGCTCCTACAATGAGCAGTTCTTC
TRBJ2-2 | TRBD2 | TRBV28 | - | CASSQAGLTNTGELFF | TGTGCCAGCAGCCAAGCGGGACTTACGAACACCGGGGAGCTGTTTTTT
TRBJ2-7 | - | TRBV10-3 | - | CAIGQSPLSYEQYF | TGTGCCATCGGGCAGTCCCCCCTCTCCTACGAGCAGTACTTC
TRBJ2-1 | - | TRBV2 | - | CASRVGRVGQFF | TGTGCCAGCAGAGTGGGACGGGTGGGGCAGTTCTTC
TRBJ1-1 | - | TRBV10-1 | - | CASSSRTEDTEAFF | TGCGCCAGCTCCTCTCGGACAGAGGACACTGAAGCTTTCTTT
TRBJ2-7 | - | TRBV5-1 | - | CASSPNRDSYEQYF | TGCGCCAGCAGCCCCAACAGGGACTCCTACGAGCAGTACTTC